Below are 8 T cell receptor beta chains sequenced from a single sample in a study of T cells in women clearing cervical HPV infection. The protocol was immunoSEQ multiplex PCR, while the TCRdb copy is restricted to in-frame clones and leaves out a portion. This specimen shows about 39,000 clones; the ten leading clones hold less than 6%. Sequencing was performed on blood buffy coat. These receptors originate from a woman between 18 and 75 years old with a cervical HPV16 infection that either progressed to CIN3+ or cleared (not recorded which).

Comment on this clone: Read data end 3 residues before the CDR3 end; the end is taken from the germline J gene. V is TRBV18 and J is TRBJ2-5; 7 bases match TRBD1. The V gene end was trimmed by 1 base and the J gene end by 4 bases; junction bases not matched to a gene: 9. Per the germline V gene, CDR1 is KGHSH and CDR2 is LQKENI. The length of the CDR3 is 16 residues. This CDR3 reads CASSPLGRNRGETQYF. CDR3 DNA, as far as it was read: TGTGCCAGCTCACCACTCGGAAGGAACAGGGGAGAGACC.

On this clone: Read sequence stops 3 residues before the CDR3 end, and the germline J gene provides the missing end. The J gene is TRBJ2-7, the V gene TRBV7-9, with TRBD1 matching over 12 bases. CDR3 length: 15 amino acids. J lost 1 base, V lost 5 bases, and 3 bases had no gene match. CDR1 is SEHNR and CDR2 is FQNEAQ in the germline V gene (reference sequence). The CDR3 sequence is CASSVGQGASYEQYF. CDR3 bases read: TGTGCCAGCAGCGTGGGACAGGGGGCTTCCTACGAG.

To note about this clone: The CDR3 end lies 3 residues beyond the end of the read and is filled in from the germline J gene. This chain uses TRBV19 with TRBJ2-1; 10 bases are a match to TRBD2. The CDR3 totals 17 residues. The V gene end was trimmed by 1 base and the J gene end by 3 bases; junction bases not matched to a gene: 6. Germline CDR1 is LNHDA and CDR2 is SQIVND (reference sequence). CDR3: CASSIGLAGVSYNEQFF. The CDR3 DNA, read in part, is TGTGCCAGTAGTATAGGGCTAGCGGGGGTCAGCTACAATGAG.

In regard to this clone: From the germline J gene comes the end of the CDR3, since the read stops 3 residues before it. This chain joins TRBV18 and TRBJ1-5, with 8 nucleotides matching TRBD1. V dropped 3 bases and J dropped 7; count of bases not matched to a gene: 5. Per germline, CDR1 KGHSH and CDR2 LQKENI. CDR3 length: 14 residues. CDR3 loop: CASSPGQGYQPQHF. The CDR3 bases that were read are TGTGCCAGCTCACCCGGACAGGGTTACCAGCCC.

With regard to this clone: The CDR3 extends 3 residues past the end of the read, so its final part is completed from the germline J gene. V and J are TRBV2 and TRBJ2-2; no reliable D call. The CDR3 consists of 14 residues. Germline assignment: CDR1 SNHLY and CDR2 FYNNEI. The V end was cut by 7 bases, the J end by 7 bases, with 16 bases between. The covered CDR3 bases are TGTGCCAGCAAAATAGGTCTAGGCGGCGGGGAG. Protein product: CASKIGLGGGE. The CDR3 in its entirety is CASKIGLGGGELFF.

Turning to this clone: Coverage ceases 3 residues before the CDR3 finishes, and the germline J gene fills in the end. This rearrangement joins TRBV30 to TRBJ1-4; weak D call: TRBD1 (5 bases). V was pared by 0 bases and J by 2 bases, with 10 bases between. The CDR3 is made up of 15 amino acids. Germline V gene sequence: CDR1 GTSNPN, CDR2 SVGIG (reference sequence). CDR3 loop: CAWSVLRATNEKLFF. The sequenced part of the CDR3 DNA is TGTGCCTGGAGTGTCCTCAGGGCGACTAATGAAAAA.

Notes on this clone: The read is 3 residues too short to cover the CDR3 end, so that end is filled in from the germline J gene. The V call is TRBV19, the J call TRBJ1-1; 7 bases are a match to TRBD1. The length of the CDR3 is 16 residues. Germline V lookup: CDR1 LNHDA, CDR2 SQIVND (reference sequence). V lost 3 bases to trimming and J lost 6 bases; unmatched junction nucleotides: 13. CDR3 DNA (partial): TGTGCCAGTAGTATGGACGGCGCAGGGGGTAACCCTGAA. Encoded protein: CASSMDGAGGNPE. The entire CDR3 is CASSMDGAGGNPEAFF.

Remarks on this clone: The CDR3 end lies 3 residues beyond the end of the read and is filled in from the germline J gene. This chain connects TRBV9 to TRBJ2-7; TRBD1 agrees at 7 bases. Germline V gene lookup returns CDR1 SGDLS and CDR2 YYNGEE. The CDR3 consists of 14 residues. V dropped 2 bases and J dropped 0; count of bases not matched to a gene: 2. The sequenced CDR3 bases are TGTGCCAGCAGCGTGGGACAGAACTCCTACGAG. It is translated as CASSVGQNSYE. The full-length CDR3 reads as CASSVGQNSYEQYF. Together with reference TRBV9 and TRBJ2-7, the CDR3 gives the full variable domain: DSGVTQTPKHLITATGQRVTLRCSPRSGDLSVYWYQQSLDQGLQFLIQYYNGEERAKGNILERFSAQQFPDLHSELNLSSLELGDSALYFCASSVGQNSYEQYFGPGTRLTVT.